This note documents a single T cell receptor beta chain sequence. Its antigen target is currently unknown. Base-call qualities are not available, and no considerably larger clone is one nucleotide away. V and J are truncated by 1 base and 7 bases respectively, leaving an intervening sequence of 14 bases. The CDR3, cysteine through phenylalanine, is 15 amino acids long. Just the 45-base CDR3 DNA is kept, in frame starting at base 1. CDR1 and CDR2 were assigned from the germline V gene as SNHLY and FYNNEI. The time point label on this specimen signifies: cells obtained before transplantation from donor or recipient. CD3+CD4+ and CD3+CD8+ populations were FACS-sorted from unstimulated pre-transplant donor and recipient cells taken from spleen or lymph nodes. These data are taken from a study of graft-versus-host responses after intestinal transplantation listed by TCRdb under 2021. As for the study more broadly: Recipients received multivisceral, liver-intestinal, or isolated intestinal transplants. Every recipient was given anti-thymocyte globulin induction, followed by 2 to 3 years of maintenance tacrolimus and steroids. Bulk TCR-beta CDR3 sequencing was used to track graft-versus-host and host-versus-graft alloreactive T cell clones in the graft, circulation and bone marrow after intestinal transplantation. Alloreactive clones were identified by sequencing pre-transplant mixed lymphocyte reaction products and comparing these products with unstimulated pre-transplant donor and recipient T cells. The cohort enrolled about 23 intestinal transplant recipients, one of whom was a retransplant, and a few patients without pretransplant specimens were excluded. A peak of at least 4% donor T cells among recipient peripheral blood mononuclear cells was the definition used for donor T cell macrochimerism. Samples from three later patients were sequenced in-house on an Illumina MiSeq with MiXCR processing rather than by the commercial service. What the study reported, not specific to this receptor: Peak levels of circulating GvH clones were associated with declines in HvG clones early after transplant. GvH clones turned up in recipient bone marrow, with some appearing earlier in ileal mucosa or blood, a pattern consistent with an intestinal mucosal origin. The relatively low number and heterogeneity of intestinal transplant patients limited the conclusions. High GvH to HvG T cell clonal ratios were observed in the allografts of patients with donor T cell macrochimerism.

Library preparation used the immunoSEQ multiplex PCR assay. For most patients, genomic DNA was isolated with the Qiagen DNeasy Blood and Tissue Kit and sent frozen to Adaptive Biotechnologies for TCR sequencing. Adaptive Biotechnologies carried out high-throughput TCR-beta CDR3 sequencing of genomic DNA for most patients. The study's own analysis went as follows. TCR sequencing data for 15 to 20 patients were retrieved from Adaptive's ImmunoSEQ software; three other patients were processed with MiXCR and VDJtools. CD4 versus CD8 sorting errors were corrected by removing sequences found in both subsets at a frequency ratio below 5:1. Because the origin of CDR3 nucleotide sequences shared between donor and recipient could not be assigned, those sequences were removed. To count as alloreactive, a clone needed at least 2-fold expansion over unstimulated cells and a minimum CFSE-low frequency of 0.002% (template counts) or 0.001% (read counts). Mappable clones were those detected in sequenced pre-transplant spleen, lymph node, or MLR CFSE-low populations of the donor or recipient. Cumulative frequency of alloreactive clones was calculated as a percentage of all sequences weighted by copy number. Sourced from immuneACCESS, this table was stored by TCRdb with only in-frame sequences that have V and J called. A share of the clones is absent; for the studies checked, an unresolved V gene accounts for under half, and the remainder has no known explanation. V and J calls and clone size are copied from that table; D and trimming were computed from the DNA. Across this sample there are roughly 73,000 clones, with around 87% seen only once. The ten largest clones capture around 8% of the sample.

The V and J genes are TRBV2 and TRBJ2-1; the D gene is perhaps TRBD2, from 6 matching bases. This receptor was identified in a human donor who was the organ donor for an intestinal transplant. The material sequenced was unstimulated CD8+ T cells sorted from spleen or lymph node cells, taken before transplant. The CDR3 protein sequence reads: CASSEVIYAGNEQFF. The nucleotide sequence reads TGTGCCAGCAGTGAAGTAATATATGCGGGGAATGAGCAGTTCTTC.